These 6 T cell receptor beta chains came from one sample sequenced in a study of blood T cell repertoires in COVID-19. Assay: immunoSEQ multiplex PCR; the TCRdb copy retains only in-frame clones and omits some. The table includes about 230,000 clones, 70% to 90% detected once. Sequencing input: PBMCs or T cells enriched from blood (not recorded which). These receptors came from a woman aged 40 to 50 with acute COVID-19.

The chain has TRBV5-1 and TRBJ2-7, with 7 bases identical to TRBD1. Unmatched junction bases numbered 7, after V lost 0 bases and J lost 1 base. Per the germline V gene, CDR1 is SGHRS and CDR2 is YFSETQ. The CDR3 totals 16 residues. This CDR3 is CASSLVGTVVSYEQYF. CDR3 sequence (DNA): TGCGCCAGCAGCTTGGTAGGGACAGTTGTTTCCTACGAGCAGTACTTC.

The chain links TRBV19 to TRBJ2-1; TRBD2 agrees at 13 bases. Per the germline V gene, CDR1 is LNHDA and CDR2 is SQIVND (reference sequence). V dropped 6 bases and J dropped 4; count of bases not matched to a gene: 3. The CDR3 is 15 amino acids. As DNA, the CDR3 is TGTGCCAGTAGACTAGCGGGGGGGCCATACAATGAGCAGTTCTTC. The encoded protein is CASRLAGGPYNEQFF.

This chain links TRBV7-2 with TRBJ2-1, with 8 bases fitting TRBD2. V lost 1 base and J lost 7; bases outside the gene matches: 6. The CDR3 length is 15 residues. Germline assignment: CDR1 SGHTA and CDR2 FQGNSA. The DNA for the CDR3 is TGTGCCAGCAGCTTAGACGGGGGGGCCTGGAATGAGCAGTTCTTC. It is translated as CASSLDGGAWNEQFF.

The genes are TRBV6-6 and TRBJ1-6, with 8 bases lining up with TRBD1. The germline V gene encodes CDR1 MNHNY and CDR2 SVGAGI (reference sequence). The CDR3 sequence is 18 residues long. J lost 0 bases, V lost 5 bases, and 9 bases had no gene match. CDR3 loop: CASSRDSGGVSYNSPLHF. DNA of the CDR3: TGTGCCAGCAGTCGGGACTCAGGGGGCGTCTCCTATAATTCACCCCTCCACTTT.

The CDR3: CASSYGTGGDGYTF. DNA of the CDR3: TGTGCCAGCAGCTACGGGACAGGGGGAGATGGCTACACCTTC. The gene calls are TRBV13 and TRBJ1-2, with 11 positions matching TRBD1. The trim removed 4 bases at V and 6 bases at J, leaving 4 bases unmatched. This CDR3 is 14 amino acids long. The germline gives CDR1 PRHDT, CDR2 FYEKMQ (reference sequence).

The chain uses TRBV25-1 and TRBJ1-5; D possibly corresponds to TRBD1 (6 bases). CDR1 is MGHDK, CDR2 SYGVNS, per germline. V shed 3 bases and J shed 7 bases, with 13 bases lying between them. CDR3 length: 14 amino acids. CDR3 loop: CASSEGGREQPQHF. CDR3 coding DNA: TGTGCCAGCAGTGAGGGGGGGCGGGAGCAGCCCCAGCATTTT.